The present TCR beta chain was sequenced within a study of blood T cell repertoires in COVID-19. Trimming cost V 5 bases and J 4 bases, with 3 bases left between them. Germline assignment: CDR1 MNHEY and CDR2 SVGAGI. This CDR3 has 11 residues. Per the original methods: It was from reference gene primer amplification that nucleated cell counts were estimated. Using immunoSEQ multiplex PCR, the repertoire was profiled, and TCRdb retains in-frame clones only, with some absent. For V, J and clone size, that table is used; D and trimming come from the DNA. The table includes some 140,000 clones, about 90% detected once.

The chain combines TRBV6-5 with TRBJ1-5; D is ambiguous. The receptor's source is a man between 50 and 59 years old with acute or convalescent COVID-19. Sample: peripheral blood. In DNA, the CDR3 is TGTGCCAGCAGTATAAATCAGCCCCAGCATTTT. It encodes CASSINQPQHF.